The rows below give T cell receptor beta chains drawn from one sample of a study of shared clonotypes between healthy human individuals. Libraries were prepared by immunoSEQ multiplex PCR; TCRdb keeps only in-frame clonotypes and omits some of them. The data hold more than 1.2 million clones, with around 98.5% observed a single time. The sequencing sample was made of naive CD4+ T cells sorted from blood. The receptor set was obtained from a man in his thirties or forties in good health. Both conserved end residues are part of each CDR3. The D gene is left open where the match is weak. Not all rows give a size; the values are once, few, many and, for expanded clones, a class.

v_gene	j_gene	abundance	d_gene	CDR3nt	CDR3aa
TRBV5-1	TRBJ2-7	once	.	TGCGCCAGCCGCCAGGGACCAGGCTCCTACGAGCAGTACTTC	CASRQGPGSYEQYF
TRBV15	TRBJ2-1	.	TRBD1	TGTGCCACCACTAACAGGGGACGCAATGAGCAGTTCTTC	CATTNRGRNEQFF
TRBV5-1	TRBJ2-1	once	.	TGCGCCAGCAGCTTGGCCCCTTCGGAGCAGTTCTTC	CASSLAPSEQFF
TRBV5-1	TRBJ2-3	.	TRBD2	TGCGCCAGCAGCTTGACTAGCGGGAGATCAGATACGCAGTATTTT	CASSLTSGRSDTQYF
TRBV25-1	TRBJ1-5	.	TRBD1	TGTGCCAGCAGTGGAGCCGGGACAGGTTTGTCGAATCAGCCCCAGCATTTT	CASSGAGTGLSNQPQHF
TRBV7-9	TRBJ1-3	.	.	TGTGCCAGCAGCTTTAGGGGGGTCAACGGAAACACCATATATTTT	CASSFRGVNGNTIYF
TRBV7-9	TRBJ1-4	.	.	TGTGCCAGCAGCTACGACGGTAGGAATGAAAAACTGTTTTTT	CASSYDGRNEKLFF
TRBV7-2	TRBJ2-7	.	TRBD2	TGTGCCAGCAGCTCCGGGACTAGCGATACCTACGAGCAGTACTTC	CASSSGTSDTYEQYF
TRBV5-4	TRBJ2-5	.	TRBD2	TGTGCCAGCAGCTTGGTCGGTAGCGGGAGGGCAGAGACCCAGTACTTC	CASSLVGSGRAETQYF
TRBV28	TRBJ2-1	.	TRBD2	TGTAGGACTAGCGGGTACAATGAGCAGTTCTTC	CRTSGYNEQFF
TRBV11-2	TRBJ2-7	.	.	TGTGCCAGCAGCTTATCCCGGTTCCGCTCCTACGAGCAGTACTTC	CASSLSRFRSYEQYF
TRBV9	TRBJ2-2	.	TRBD1	TGTGCCAGCAGCGTAGACCCCCCCAGGGGGCTTAAGGGCGGGGAGCTGTTTTTT	CASSVDPPRGLKGGELFF
TRBV27	TRBJ2-7	.	TRBD2	TGTGCCAGCAGTCTTCGGCTAGCGGGAGGGGGCGAGCAGTACTTC	CASSLRLAGGGEQYF
TRBV4-1	TRBJ2-5	once	.	TGCGCCAGCAGCCAGAATGCAGGGGGGGGGACCCAGTACTTC	CASSQNAGGGTQYF
TRBV5-8	TRBJ2-7	.	TRBD1	TGTGCCATCCCACCACGGGACAGAACCTACGAGCAGTACTTC	CAIPPRDRTYEQYF
TRBV5-1	TRBJ2-1	.	.	TGCGCCAGCAGCGAATTAACTAGGGGTCGCGATGAGCAGTTCTTC	CASSELTRGRDEQFF
TRBV7-7	TRBJ2-7	.	TRBD1	TGTGCTAGCAGCCGGGACAGGCTGGGCGAGCAGTACTTC	CASSRDRLGEQYF
TRBV7-6	TRBJ1-1	.	.	TGTGCCAGCAGCTTAGGGGGGAGGGGAGAAGCTTTCTTT	CASSLGGRGEAFF
TRBV7-2	TRBJ2-3	.	TRBD2	TGTGCCAGCAGCTTAATTGGACTAGCGGGAGCGGCAGATACGCAGTATTTT	CASSLIGLAGAADTQYF
TRBV11-3	TRBJ2-3	.	TRBD1	TGTGCCAGCAGCCCCGGGACAGGTAGCACAGATACGCAGTATTTT	CASSPGTGSTDTQYF
TRBV4-1	TRBJ2-7	.	TRBD1	TGCGCCAGCAGCCAAGCTCACCGACCGGGACAGGGGGCATCCTACGAGCAGTACTTC	CASSQAHRPGQGASYEQYF
TRBV14	TRBJ2-7	.	TRBD1	TGTGCCAGCAGCTCGGGACAGGGGTGGTACGAGCAGTACTTC	CASSSGQGWYEQYF
TRBV10-3	TRBJ1-3	.	.	TGTGCCATCAGCCGAGGAGGTCCTGGAAACACCATATATTTT	CAISRGGPGNTIYF
TRBV6-6	TRBJ1-2	.	.	TGTGCCAGCAGGGGGGGGGCAGCATTCTATGGCTACACCTTC	CASRGGAAFYGYTF
TRBV20-1	TRBJ1-2	.	.	TGCAGTGAATCCTATGGCTACACCTTC	CSESYGYTF
TRBV9	TRBJ2-3	.	.	TGTGCCAGCAGCCTTAGTAGCACAGATACGCAGTATTTT	CASSLSSTDTQYF
TRBV29-1	TRBJ2-1	.	.	TGCAGCGTTAGTATGATTTACAATGAGCAGTTCTTC	CSVSMIYNEQFF
TRBV27	TRBJ1-5	.	.	TGTGCCAGCACCTCCGCCGGGACCTCCTCCAATCAGCCCCAGCATTTT	CASTSAGTSSNQPQHF
TRBV30	TRBJ2-3	.	.	TGTGCCTGGAGTGGGTACAGCACAGATACGCAGTATTTT	CAWSGYSTDTQYF